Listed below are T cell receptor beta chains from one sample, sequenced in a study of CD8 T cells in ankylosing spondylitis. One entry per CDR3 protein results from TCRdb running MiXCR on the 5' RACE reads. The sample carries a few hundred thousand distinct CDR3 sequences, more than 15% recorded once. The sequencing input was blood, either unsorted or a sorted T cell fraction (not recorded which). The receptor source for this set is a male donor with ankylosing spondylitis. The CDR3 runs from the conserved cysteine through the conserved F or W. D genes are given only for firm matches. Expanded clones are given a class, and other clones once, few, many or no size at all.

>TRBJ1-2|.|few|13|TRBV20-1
CSATSEGNYGYTF
TGCAGTGCCACCTCGGAAGGGAACTATGGCTACACCTTC
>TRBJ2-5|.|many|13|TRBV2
CASSRDYQETQYF
TGTGCCAGCAGTAGGGACTACCAAGAGACCCAGTACTTC
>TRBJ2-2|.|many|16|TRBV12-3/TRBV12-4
CASSLYDSLNTGELFF
TGTGCCAGCAGTTTATACGATTCGCTGAACACCGGGGAGCTGTTTTTT
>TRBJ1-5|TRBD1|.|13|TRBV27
CASGQGRNQPQHF
TGTGCCAGTGGACAGGGCCGTAATCAGCCCCAGCATTTT
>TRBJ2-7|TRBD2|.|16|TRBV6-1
CASHRTSPGSSYEQYF
TGTGCCAGCCACCGGACTAGCCCCGGAAGCTCCTACGAGCAGTACTTC
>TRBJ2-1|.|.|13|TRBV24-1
CATSDLGVNEQFF
TGTGCCACCAGTGATTTAGGCGTCAATGAGCAGTTCTTC
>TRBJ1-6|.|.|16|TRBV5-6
CASSYLGRTKNSPLHF
TGTGCCAGCAGCTATTTGGGACGTACGAAAAATTCACCCCTCCACTTT
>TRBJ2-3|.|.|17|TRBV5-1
CASSLKLGQLITDTQYF
TGCGCCAGCAGCTTGAAATTAGGTCAGCTTATCACAGATACGCAGTATTTT
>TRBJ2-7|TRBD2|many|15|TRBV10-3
CAISPQASGGYEQYF
TGTGCCATCAGTCCCCAGGCGAGCGGGGGCTACGAGCAGTACTTC
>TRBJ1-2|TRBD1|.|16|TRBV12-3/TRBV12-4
CASSSGDRGLPSGYTF
TGTGCCAGCAGTTCGGGAGACAGGGGCCTCCCAAGCGGCTACACCTTC
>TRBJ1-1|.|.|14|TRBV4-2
CASSQGEGGTEAFF
TGTGCCAGCAGCCAAGGGGAGGGGGGCACTGAAGCTTTCTTT
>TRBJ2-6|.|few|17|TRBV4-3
CASSQDSSGSGANVLTF
TGCGCCAGCAGCCAAGACTCCTCAGGATCTGGGGCCAACGTCCTGACTTTC
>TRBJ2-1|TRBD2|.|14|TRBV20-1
CSASSGGIYNEQFF
TGCAGTGCTAGTAGCGGGGGGATCTACAATGAGCAGTTCTTC
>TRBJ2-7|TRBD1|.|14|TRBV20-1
CSAREGQAIHEQYF
TGCAGTGCTAGAGAAGGACAGGCCATCCACGAGCAGTACTTC
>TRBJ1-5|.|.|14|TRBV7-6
CASSLGGEAQPQHF
TGTGCCAGCAGCTTAGGGGGGGAGGCCCAGCCCCAGCATTTT
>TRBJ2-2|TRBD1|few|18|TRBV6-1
CASSRGRFPGQGSGELFF
TGTGCCAGCAGTCGCGGCCGCTTTCCGGGACAGGGCTCCGGGGAGCTGTTTTTT
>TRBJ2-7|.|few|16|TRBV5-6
CASSLGPGQDPGGQYF
TGTGCCAGCAGCTTGGGCCCGGGACAGGACCCGGGGGGGCAGTACTTC
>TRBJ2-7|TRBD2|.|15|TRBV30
CAWRGSSGRGYEQYF
TGTGCCTGGAGAGGATCTAGCGGGAGAGGTTACGAGCAGTACTTC
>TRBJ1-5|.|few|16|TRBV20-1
CSARVTTTISNQPQHF
TGCAGTGCTAGAGTAACAACTACCATTAGCAATCAGCCCCAGCATTTT
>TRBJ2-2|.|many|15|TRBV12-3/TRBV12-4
CASSFRTQNTGELFF
TGTGCCAGCAGTTTTCGGACTCAGAACACCGGGGAGCTGTTTTTT
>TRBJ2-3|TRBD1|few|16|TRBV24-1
CATSEPSPTGLDTQYF
TGTGCCACCAGTGAACCTTCCCCGACAGGGTTAGATACGCAGTATTTT
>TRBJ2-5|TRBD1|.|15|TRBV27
CASSPNRGAQETQYF
TGTGCCAGCAGTCCCAACAGGGGGGCCCAAGAGACCCAGTACTTC